A selection of T cell receptor beta chains follows, all from one sample in a study of metastatic and nonmetastatic thyroid tumors. TCRdb re-processed the PCR reads through MiXCR. Among under 75,000 clones listed, less than 20% were seen once. The sequenced sample was blood. These receptors all come from a female donor with papillary thyroid cancer or a benign thyroid nodule (not recorded which). Some clones in this sample may be carry-over from other donors' samples. Both conserved end residues are part of each CDR3. Clone size is not always given. Where it is, it says once, few, many or a class for expanded clones.

>TRBJ2-1|TRBV15|many
CATSKFEGPYNEQFF
>TRBJ1-6|TRBV7-9|-
CASSLGTGASPLHF
>TRBJ2-1|TRBV11-3|many
CASSYELAGNNEQFF
>TRBJ1-6|TRBV6-1|many
CASGVETVGSSPLHF
>TRBJ1-1|TRBV18|many
CASSPPGLLNTEAFF
>TRBJ1-1|TRBV6-2/TRBV6-3|-
CASSYRDEYMNTEAFF
>TRBJ2-1|TRBV13|-
CASSFSGRAYNEQFF
>TRBJ2-7|TRBV19|many
CASSINWGAYEQYF
>TRBJ2-1|TRBV9|few
CASSRDRDEQFF
>TRBJ1-5|TRBV28|few
CASSFGQGINQPQHF
>TRBJ2-3|TRBV5-1|many
CASSLGWSQARTDTQYF
>TRBJ1-2|TRBV20-1|many
CSASSGTNSNYGYTF
>TRBJ1-5|TRBV30|once
CAWSNLKRGHRHPQHF
>TRBJ1-3|TRBV7-8|many
CASSPSRHAGPRSGNTIYF
>TRBJ2-7|TRBV27|many
CASGTGTYEQYF
>TRBJ1-1|TRBV13|-
CASSLDLGQAIFSNTEAFF
>TRBJ2-1|TRBV6-2/TRBV6-3|many
CASRSGSENEQFF
>TRBJ2-7|TRBV9|-
CASSSRVLASHEQYF
>TRBJ2-1|TRBV20-1|-
CSARDWQTYNEQFF
>TRBJ2-1|TRBV19|many
CASSLRDITPGLAGGSSYNEQFF
>TRBJ1-5|TRBV6-1|few
CASSHKVRAGYQPQHF
>TRBJ2-6|TRBV20-1|many
CSARQATGANVLTF
>TRBJ2-5|TRBV12-3/TRBV12-4|many
CASSRSPGSQETQYF
>TRBJ2-5|TRBV20-1|many
CSAVRGGETQYF
>TRBJ2-3|TRBV2|many
CASRQRTGGSTDTQYF
>TRBJ1-2|TRBV4-3|-
CASSQDKARAWGYTF
>TRBJ2-6|TRBV6-2/TRBV6-3|many
CASSYLTGTGGPGANVLTF
>TRBJ1-2|TRBV30|many
CAWSSGTGNNYGYTF
>TRBJ2-4|TRBV7-8|many
CASSLEGDVAKNIQYF
>TRBJ2-6|TRBV27|many
CASSLGSSGANVLTF
>TRBJ1-1|TRBV2|many
CARQGGNTEAFF
>TRBJ1-2|TRBV6-2/TRBV6-3|-
CASSYRSQGKGMGHVYTF
>TRBJ2-1|TRBV12-3/TRBV12-4|-
CASRHLANNEQFF
>TRBJ2-6|TRBV25-1|few
CASSESSRGPGGFISGANVLTF
>TRBJ1-5|TRBV10-3|many
CAISESIGGGQPQHF
>TRBJ2-5|TRBV27|many
CASSPSFIRGETQYF
>TRBJ2-7|TRBV11-2|many
CASSLGVIRGPYEQYF
>TRBJ2-1|TRBV3-1|many
CASGGSSYNEQFF